This TCR beta chain was profiled in a study of T-cell reconstitution after alpha-beta-depleted transplantation in children. The ends lost 6 bases at V and 4 bases at J; junction bases unmatched: 11. This CDR3 has 15 amino acids. CDR1 and CDR2 from the germline V gene are SQVTM and ANQGSEA. This clonotype was observed a few times. Library preparation (for TCRbeta) was performed with unique molecular identifiers. TCRdb fed the PCR reads into MiXCR, producing one record per CDR3 protein. The table lists approximately 340,000 distinct CDR3 sequences, about 9.3% of them singletons. The receptor comes from a human donor who donated a stem cell graft to a child with acute lymphoblastic leukemia. The chain is built from TRBV29-1 and TRBJ2-2; 7 bases agree with TRBD1. This specimen was PBMCs from the stem cell graft donor, taken from the stem cell graft. The CDR3, as DNA: TGCAGCGTCGTTACAGGGGTATCGGTCACCGGGGAGCTGTTTTTT. This sequence encodes CSVVTGVSVTGELFF.